These 15 T cell receptor beta chains originate from one sample sequenced in a study of blood T cell repertoires in COVID-19. Profiling relied on immunoSEQ multiplex PCR, and the TCRdb table lists in-frame clones only, not all of them. This table has under 300,000 clones, 70% to 90% appearing once. Material: PBMCs or T cells enriched from blood (not recorded which). These receptors came from a middle-aged woman with acute COVID-19.

The V gene is TRBV9, the J gene TRBJ1-2, with TRBD1 as a possible D gene (6 bases). Trimming pared 4 bases from V and 2 bases from J, leaving 15 bases between. The CDR3 covers 15 residues. Looked up from germline, CDR1 is SGDLS and CDR2 is YYNGEE. The CDR3 DNA reads as TGTGCCAGCAGCCCAGGGGAGGGATTAAACTATGGCTACACCTTC. Encoded protein: CASSPGEGLNYGYTF.

The gene calls are TRBV9 and TRBJ1-3; 9 bases map to TRBD1. J lost 5 bases, V lost 3 bases, and 6 bases had no gene match. The CDR3 runs 15 residues. The germline CDR1 and CDR2 sequences are SGDLS and YYNGEE. As DNA, the CDR3 is TGTGCCAGCAGCGGAAGAACAGGGGGCAGAAACACCATATATTTT. Protein product: CASSGRTGGRNTIYF.

The chain carries TRBV5-4 and TRBJ2-7, with D tentatively TRBD2 (6 bases). The germline V gene encodes CDR1 SGHNT and CDR2 YYREEE (reference sequence). There are 14 residues in the CDR3. Trimming cost V 4 bases and J 2 bases, with 13 bases left between them. CDR3 loop: CASSPGGDPYEQYF. The CDR3 region has the DNA TGTGCCAGCAGCCCCGGAGGGGACCCCTACGAGCAGTACTTC.

This chain uses TRBV7-8 with TRBJ1-6, with D perhaps TRBD1 (5 bases). Germline CDR1 is SGHVS and CDR2 is FQNEAQ. V dropped 0 bases and J dropped 14 bases, with 8 bases sitting between them. The CDR3 extends over 12 amino acids. The CDR3 nucleotides are TGTGCCAGCAGCTTAGCCTCCAGGGCCCTCCACTTT. It encodes CASSLASRALHF.

CDR3 bases: TGTGCCAGCAGCTTAGACTTAGGAGGTCTTAATTCACCCCTCCACTTT. Translated: CASSLDLGGLNSPLHF. The chain combines TRBV11-3 with TRBJ1-6; unclear D gene. The CDR3 covers 16 residues. Germline CDR1 SGHNT, CDR2 YENEEA. The germline V and J ends were trimmed by 0 bases and 6 bases, with 12 bases remaining between them.

The V gene is TRBV5-1, the J gene TRBJ1-1; 8 nucleotides align to TRBD1. CDR1 and CDR2 from the germline V gene are SGHRS and YFSETQ. The CDR3 has 14 residues. V was pared by 3 bases and J by 1 base, with 2 bases of the junction left unmatched. The CDR3 region is CASSYTGGNTEAFF. CDR3 in DNA: TGCGCCAGCAGCTATACAGGGGGGAACACTGAAGCTTTCTTT.

V gene TRBV19 combines with J gene TRBJ2-1; 8 nucleotides agree with TRBD2. The CDR3 runs 19 residues. The germline gives CDR1 LNHDA, CDR2 SQIVND (reference sequence). After removal of 6 bases from V and 2 bases from J, the junction contained 18 bases not matched to a gene. This chain's CDR3 is CASRPQSAMSGRTYNEQFF. The CDR3 DNA follows: TGTGCCAGTAGACCACAGAGCGCCATGAGCGGGAGAACCTACAATGAGCAGTTCTTC.

The sample holds one count of this clone. This chain connects TRBV7-2 to TRBJ1-5, with 10 bases aligning to TRBD1. The ends lost 5 bases at V and 7 bases at J; junction bases unmatched: 8. This CDR3 has 15 amino acids. The V gene's germline CDR1 is SGHTA and CDR2 FQGNSA. CDR3 sequence reads: CASSQRQGAWQPQHF. The CDR3 DNA follows: TGTGCCAGCAGCCAACGACAGGGGGCATGGCAGCCCCAGCATTTT.

The V gene is TRBV6-5, the J gene TRBJ1-6; D remains ambiguous. The CDR3 length is 14 residues. Trimming took off 2 bases at V and 8 bases at J, with 10 bases between the two ends. Germline loops: CDR1 MNHEY, CDR2 SVGAGI. In DNA form, the CDR3 reads TGTGCCAGCAGTTACGATGGGAGGGATTCACCCCTCCACTTT. As protein: CASSYDGRDSPLHF.

This chain joins TRBV14 and TRBJ2-1; possible D gene TRBD2, 6 bases. This CDR3 region has 19 residues. CDR1 SGHDN and CDR2 FVKESK come from the germline V gene. V lost 1 base and J 8 bases, leaving 27 bases between the germline ends. The DNA of the CDR3 is TGTGCCAGCAGCCAAGGACTATCCGGGACTCTCCCCCCTCTGGATGAGCAGTTCTTC. Encoded protein: CASSQGLSGTLPPLDEQFF.

The chain joins TRBV14 to TRBJ2-1; 8 nucleotides agree with TRBD1. CDR3 length: 13 amino acids. Trimming took 2 bases from V and 10 from J; bases not matched to a gene: 4. Germline lookup yields CDR1 SGHDN and CDR2 FVKESK. DNA for the CDR3: TGTGCCAGCAGCCAAAGCCGGGACAGGGAGCAGTTCTTC. Its protein product is CASSQSRDREQFF.

This clone was detected only a few times. The chain uses TRBV10-1 and TRBJ2-7; 8 nucleotides align to TRBD2. V shed 3 bases and J 2 bases; nucleotides not matched to a gene: 3. The CDR3 loop spans 14 amino acids. The V gene's germline CDR1 is WNHNN and CDR2 SYGVQD (reference sequence). The CDR3, as DNA: TGCGCCAGCAGTGATCGCGGGGGGCCCTACGAGCAGTACTTC. It specifies CASSDRGGPYEQYF.

This clone was picked up a small number of times. The genes are TRBV9 and TRBJ2-2; D is perhaps TRBD1 (6 bases). Germline loops: CDR1 SGDLS, CDR2 YYNGEE. Trimming took off 1 base at V and 4 bases at J, with 11 bases between the two ends. This CDR3 has 15 residues. CDR3 in DNA: TGTGCCAGCAGCGTAAGTGGACAGACCACCGGGGAGCTGTTTTTT. Its translation is CASSVSGQTTGELFF.

The DNA of the CDR3 is TGTGCCAGCAGCCAAGATAGGGCTAGCCGAGGGGAGACCCAGTACTTC. Encoded protein: CASSQDRASRGETQYF. The chain employs TRBV3-1 (or the pseudogene TRBV3-2) and TRBJ2-5; weak D call: TRBD2 (5 bases). The V end lost 0 bases, the J end lost 5 bases, and 16 bases lay between the germline ends. Germline V lookup: CDR1 LGHDT, CDR2 YNNKEL (reference sequence). The CDR3 is 16 amino acids.

This clone was counted a single time. The gene calls are TRBV5-1 and TRBJ2-2, with D uncertain. Germline V gene lookup returns CDR1 SGHRS and CDR2 YFSETQ. The ends were cut back, 3 bases at V and 1 base at J, with 4 bases in the middle. This CDR3 comprises 13 residues. CDR3 coding DNA: TGCGCCAGCAGCTCGGGGAACACCGGGGAGCTGTTTTTT. Protein: CASSSGNTGELFF.